This TCR beta chain was captured in a study of blood T cell repertoires in COVID-19. Study information: The United States, Italy and Spain were the sources of the acute and convalescent COVID-19 samples. PBMCs, B-cell-depleted T cells, or T cells were the source of the cDNA or gDNA that made up the material.

V lost 0 bases to trimming and J lost 2 bases, with 12 bases between them. The germline CDR1 and CDR2 sequences are SGDLS and YYNGEE. The length of the CDR3 is 15 residues. As processed by the authors: Quantification of nucleated cells was approximated via reference gene primer amplification. Libraries were prepared by immunoSEQ multiplex PCR; TCRdb keeps only in-frame clonotypes and omits some of them. The D gene and trimming were derived from the DNA, and the V and J assignments and clone size from that table. This table holds about 120,000 clones, around 80% found once. The V call is TRBV9, the J call TRBJ2-7, with a weak D call TRBD1 (6 bases). The sequenced material came from peripheral blood. This TCR was recovered from a man in his sixties with active or convalescent COVID-19. CDR3 amino acids: CASSVAVGGTYEQYF. The CDR3 DNA follows: TGTGCCAGCAGCGTAGCGGTAGGGGGAACCTACGAGCAGTACTTC.